The 30 T cell receptor beta chains given below trace back to one sample, sequenced in a study of OX40 agonist ivuxolimab in advanced cancers. Receptor amplification or capture employed the immunoSEQ multiplex PCR assay. TCRdb holds this immuneACCESS table with in-frame rearrangements only. Some clones are missing; in checked studies, unresolved V genes explain under half, and the rest has no known cause. Across this sample there are around 62,000 clones, with about 89% seen only once. The top ten clones comprise 12% of the sample. Sequenced material: CD4+ or CD8+ T cells sorted from blood, taken in a trial of the OX40 agonist ivuxolimab. All receptors derive from an adult with an advanced solid tumor such as melanoma, head and neck, liver or kidney cancer.

This rearrangement joins TRBV9 to TRBJ2-1; 7 positions match TRBD1. Germline loops: CDR1 SGDLS, CDR2 YYNGEE. This CDR3 is 15 amino acids long. The V gene end was trimmed by 0 bases and the J gene end by 3 bases; junction bases not matched to a gene: 3. The CDR3 sequence is CASSVGAGGYNEQFF. The CDR3 bases are TGTGCCAGCAGCGTAGGGGCAGGGGGCTACAATGAGCAGTTCTTC. Drawing the rest from reference TRBV9 and TRBJ2-1, the complete variable domain is DSGVTQTPKHLITATGQRVTLRCSPRSGDLSVYWYQQSLDQGLQFLIQYYNGEERAKGNILERFSAQQFPDLHSELNLSSLELGDSALYFCASSVGAGGYNEQFFGPGTRLTVL.

The chain uses TRBV11-2 and TRBJ2-2; D gene uncertain. Germline assignment: CDR1 SGHAT and CDR2 FQNNGV. The ends were cut back, 0 bases at V and 4 bases at J, with 9 bases in the middle. The CDR3 is 15 residues long. CDR3 nucleotides: TGTGCCAGCAGCTTAGAGCGGATCTCCACCGGGGAGCTGTTTTTT. This sequence encodes CASSLERISTGELFF.

V is TRBV9 and J is TRBJ2-1; TRBD2 agrees at 12 bases. The CDR3 contains 17 residues. The V gene's germline CDR1 is SGDLS and CDR2 YYNGEE. J lost 1 base, V lost 0 bases, and 2 bases had no gene match. The CDR3 protein is CASSVDLAGGSYNEQFF. CDR3 DNA sequence: TGTGCCAGCAGCGTAGATCTAGCGGGAGGGTCCTACAATGAGCAGTTCTTC.

The rearrangement uses TRBV9 and TRBJ1-2, with D uncertain. Germline V gene lookup returns CDR1 SGDLS and CDR2 YYNGEE. V was shortened by 4 bases and J by 7 bases, with 8 bases between the two germline ends. There are 11 residues in the CDR3. The CDR3: CASSSISGYTF. CDR3 coding DNA: TGTGCCAGCAGCTCCATAAGTGGCTACACCTTC.

This chain joins TRBV2 and TRBJ1-1; D gene ambiguous. CDR3 length equals 13 residues. Germline loops: CDR1 SNHLY, CDR2 FYNNEI. Trimming pared 9 bases from V and 0 bases from J, leaving 11 bases between. The CDR3 is CASGPAMNTEAFF. CDR3 DNA sequence: TGTGCCAGTGGCCCCGCCATGAACACTGAAGCTTTCTTT.

This clone was seen a single time. This chain connects TRBV4-3 to TRBJ2-1; tentatively, D is TRBD2 (5 bases). Germline CDR1 LGHNA, CDR2 YSLEER. This CDR3 has 17 amino acids. V was trimmed by 0 bases and J by 5 bases, leaving 17 bases between them. For the CDR3, the DNA is TGCGCCAGCAGCCAAGATCCGGTACTAGGGATGAACAATGAGCAGTTCTTC. Its translation is CASSQDPVLGMNNEQFF.

The chain has TRBV6-5 and TRBJ2-2; 13 bases line up with TRBD2. CDR1 MNHEY and CDR2 SVGAGI come from the germline V gene. There are 15 residues in the CDR3. The V segment lost 6 bases and the J segment 5 bases; nucleotides outside the gene matches: 3. CDR3 loop: CASSPGLAGTGELFF. In nucleotides, the CDR3 is TGTGCCAGCAGCCCGGGACTAGCGGGAACCGGGGAGCTGTTTTTT.

A note on this clone: The identical CDR3 is also encoded by other nucleotide sequences in the sample. The genes are TRBV19 and TRBJ1-1; no definite D call. Per germline, CDR1 LNHDA and CDR2 SQIVND (reference sequence). The V end was cut by 1 base, the J end by 1 base, with 7 bases between. The CDR3 runs 14 residues. The CDR3 DNA follows: TGTGCCAGTAGTATAGGGCGAGGGAACACTGAAGCTTTCTTT. It translates to CASSIGRGNTEAFF.

V and J are TRBV7-9 and TRBJ1-2, with 11 positions matching TRBD1. Unmatched junction bases numbered 9, after V lost 11 bases and J lost 4 bases. CDR3 size: 14 residues. Germline CDR1 is SEHNR and CDR2 is FQNEAQ (reference sequence). In DNA, the CDR3 is TGTGCCTCCTGGACAGGGGGCTTAAGCTATGGCTACACCTTC. Translating it yields CASWTGGLSYGYTF.

This chain joins TRBV19 and TRBJ2-1; D remains ambiguous. The germline V and J ends were trimmed by 3 bases and 13 bases, with 16 bases remaining between them. The CDR3 is made up of 13 amino acids. Germline V gene data show CDR1 as LNHDA and CDR2 as SQIVND (reference sequence). CDR3 DNA: TGTGCCAGTAGTATCGGTTGGGATCCAAATCAGTTCTTC. It specifies CASSIGWDPNQFF.

The V and J genes are TRBV19 and TRBJ1-2, with D perhaps matching TRBD1 (5 bases). This CDR3 contains 13 residues. Trimming took 7 bases from V and 7 from J, leaving 16 bases between them. Germline CDR1 reads LNHDA; CDR2 reads SQIVND (reference sequence). The DNA of the CDR3 is TGTGCCAGTACCCCGGGGGGGTATCGTGGCTACACCTTC. This encodes CASTPGGYRGYTF.

This chain joins TRBV6-6 and TRBJ1-1; tentatively, D is TRBD1 (6 bases). Germline V gene sequence: CDR1 MNHNY, CDR2 SVGAGI (reference sequence). CDR3 length: 12 amino acids. The V end was cut by 6 bases, the J end by 5 bases, with 10 bases between. The CDR3 bases are TGTGCCAGCAGCCAGGGGAAGACTGAAGCTTTCTTT. It yields the protein CASSQGKTEAFF.

This chain joins TRBV10-3 and TRBJ2-1, with TRBD2 matching 8 bases. The germline CDR1 and CDR2 sequences are ENHRY and SYGVKD. This CDR3 has 14 amino acids. V gave up 4 bases and J gave up 6 bases; unmatched junction bases: 5. The CDR3 spells CAISVSAGVNEQFF. In nucleotides, the CDR3 is TGTGCCATCAGTGTATCAGCGGGAGTCAATGAGCAGTTCTTC.

The chain joins TRBV6-5 to TRBJ2-7; maybe TRBD2 (5 bases). Germline V lookup: CDR1 MNHEY, CDR2 SVGAGI. V was clipped by 0 bases and J by 3 bases, with 12 bases between them. This CDR3 spans 15 amino acids. CDR3 in DNA: TGTGCCAGCAGTTACTCCCATTACGGGAACTACGAGCAGTACTTC. This codes for CASSYSHYGNYEQYF.

The chain joins TRBV16 to TRBJ2-1; TRBD2 aligns across 7 bases. Germline loops: CDR1 KGHSY, CDR2 FQNENV. The CDR3 runs 15 residues. The J segment lost 4 bases and the V segment lost 3 bases, leaving 6 bases of the junction unmatched. The CDR3, as DNA: TGTGCCAGCAGCCAGATCAGCGGGGCTTACAATGAGCAGTTCTTC. Translating it yields CASSQISGAYNEQFF.

V usage is TRBV25-1 and J usage is TRBJ2-3, with a weak D call TRBD1 (6 bases). Trimming took 1 base from V and 1 from J, leaving 12 bases between them. The CDR3 contains 16 residues. Germline CDR1 MGHDK, CDR2 SYGVNS. The CDR3 DNA sequence: TGTGCCAGCAGTGAATCCCAGGGGCCTGGCACAGATACGCAGTATTTT. Amino acid sequence: CASSESQGPGTDTQYF.

As to this clone: Distinct nucleotide sequences in the sample also encode this CDR3. The V and J genes are TRBV2 and TRBJ2-7; 8 bases fit TRBD2. Germline assignment: CDR1 SNHLY and CDR2 FYNNEI. This CDR3 comprises 20 residues. The V segment lost 3 bases and the J segment 0 bases; nucleotides outside the gene matches: 19. The CDR3 protein is CASSERLASVNGPSSYEQYV. The CDR3 DNA is TGTGCCAGCAGTGAGCGACTAGCGAGTGTCAATGGTCCTTCCTCCTACGAGCAGTACGTC.

The chain links TRBV5-4 to TRBJ2-1; D unresolved. V dropped 0 bases and J dropped 0 bases, with 7 bases sitting between them. In germline, CDR1 is SGHNT, CDR2 YYREEE (reference sequence). CDR3 length: 15 amino acids. CDR3 protein: CASSLGVSSYNEQFF. As DNA, the CDR3 is TGTGCCAGCAGCTTGGGAGTGAGCTCCTACAATGAGCAGTTCTTC.

This rearrangement joins TRBV27 to TRBJ2-1, with D maybe TRBD2 (6 bases). Germline V gives CDR1 MNHEY, CDR2 SMNVEV (reference sequence). CDR3 length: 16 amino acids. V gave up 6 bases and J gave up 4 bases, with 19 bases separating them. The CDR3 DNA reads as TGTGCCAGCAGCCCCCGGGACTCCGGGACTTACAATGAGCAGTTCTTC. Translated: CASSPRDSGTYNEQFF.

J is TRBJ1-1 and V is TRBV4-3; no definite D call. This CDR3 is built from 12 residues. With 3 bases removed from V and 11 bases from J, the gap between germline ends came to 13 bases. CDR1 LGHNA and CDR2 YSLEER come from the germline V gene. The CDR3 loop reads CASSHGSSKAFF. As DNA, the CDR3 is TGCGCCAGCAGCCACGGCTCGTCTAAGGCTTTCTTT.

V gene TRBV5-6 combines with J gene TRBJ2-2, with D perhaps TRBD1 or TRBD2 (6 bases each). CDR1 is SGHDT, CDR2 YYEEEE, per germline. V lost 1 base to trimming and J lost 1 base, with 11 bases between them. The CDR3 length is 16 residues. The CDR3 spells CASSLWGAGNTGELFF. The CDR3 DNA sequence: TGTGCCAGCAGCTTGTGGGGGGCCGGGAACACCGGGGAGCTGTTTTTT. Full variable domain (remainder filled in from reference TRBV5-6 and TRBJ2-2): DAGVTQSPTHLIKTRGQQVTLRCSPKSGHDTVSWYQQALGQGPQFIFQYYEEEERQRGNFPDRFSGHQFPNYSSELNVNALLLGDSALYLCASSLWGAGNTGELFFGEGSRLTVL.

CDR3 nucleotides: TGTGCCAGCAGCCAACCAGAGGGGGATACGCAGTATTTT. Encoded protein: CASSQPEGDTQYF. This chain joins TRBV4-2 and TRBJ2-3; D assignment may be TRBD1 or TRBD2 (5 bases each). This CDR3 region has 13 residues. Germline lookup yields CDR1 LGHNA and CDR2 YNFKEQ. Trimming removed 2 bases from V and 6 bases from J, with 9 bases in between.

The V and J genes are TRBV28 and TRBJ1-5; no firm D call. Between the trimmed V and J ends, which lost 1 base and 4 bases, there was a span of 8 bases. CDR3 length equals 14 residues. Looked up from germline, CDR1 is MDHEN and CDR2 is SYDVKM. The CDR3 loop is CASSLLVLNQPQHF. CDR3 nucleotide sequence: TGTGCCAGCAGTTTATTGGTCCTTAATCAGCCCCAGCATTTT.

This clone was detected once. The rearrangement links TRBV25-1 to TRBJ1-1, with D uncertain. V lost 7 bases to trimming and J lost 2 bases, with 14 bases between them. The CDR3 length is 14 residues. Germline V CDR1 and CDR2: MGHDK, SYGVNS. DNA of the CDR3: TGTGCCAGCACCCGTTCCAATACAAACACTGAAGCTTTCTTT. Amino acids: CASTRSNTNTEAFF. The full variable domain, with the rest looked up from reference TRBV25-1 and TRBJ1-1, is EADIYQTPRYLVIGTGKKITLECSQTMGHDKMYWYQQDPGMELHLIHYSYGVNSTEKGDLSSESTVSRIRTEHFPLTLESARPSHTSQYLCASTRSNTNTEAFFGQGTRLTVV.

V usage is TRBV6-1 and J usage is TRBJ1-5; D unclear. This CDR3 is 15 amino acids long. V gave up 6 bases and J gave up 6 bases, with 18 bases separating them. CDR1 MNHNS and CDR2 SASEGT come from the germline V gene. This CDR3 reads CASSPWRWLGQPQHF. CDR3 nucleotides: TGTGCCAGCAGCCCCTGGCGATGGCTCGGTCAGCCCCAGCATTTT.

The chain recombines TRBV9 with TRBJ2-5; the match to TRBD1 covers 7 bases. The CDR3 is 12 amino acids. V lost 3 bases to trimming and J lost 4 bases; unmatched junction nucleotides: 0. In germline, CDR1 is SGDLS, CDR2 YYNGEE. CDR3 amino acids: CASSGDRETQYF. The CDR3 nucleotides are TGTGCCAGCAGCGGGGACAGAGAGACCCAGTACTTC.

The CDR3 region has the DNA TGTGCCAGCAGCCCTACAGCGGATGAGCAGTTCTTC. Translating it yields CASSPTADEQFF. The gene calls are TRBV6-5 and TRBJ2-1; the D gene is possibly TRBD2 (5 bases). Trimming shortened V by 6 bases and J by 8 bases, and 11 bases separated the two germline ends. CDR1 and CDR2 (germline): MNHEY, SVGAGI. The CDR3 covers 12 residues.

V is TRBV28 and J is TRBJ2-7, with D unclear. CDR3 length: 12 amino acids. Trimming left V 2 bases short and J 0 bases short, with 2 bases between. Germline CDR1 is MDHEN and CDR2 is SYDVKM. CDR3 residues: CASSLNSYEQYF. DNA of the CDR3: TGTGCCAGCAGTTTAAACTCCTACGAGCAGTACTTC.

The V and J genes are TRBV9 and TRBJ1-2, with 7 positions matching TRBD1. The germline CDR1 and CDR2 sequences are SGDLS and YYNGEE. The CDR3 length is 13 residues. The V and J ends lost 7 bases and 2 bases, in that order; junction bases with no gene match: 5. The CDR3 reads CASGQATNYGYTF. The CDR3 DNA is TGTGCCAGCGGACAGGCGACCAACTATGGCTACACCTTC.

The gene calls are TRBV11-1 and TRBJ2-7; 7 bases map to TRBD1. CDR1 is SGHAT, CDR2 FQDESV, per germline (reference sequence). V shed 5 bases and J 1 base; nucleotides not matched to a gene: 11. This CDR3 is built from 16 residues. CDR3 sequence reads: CASSLIPTGSSYEQYF. The CDR3 region has the DNA TGTGCCAGCAGCCTAATCCCGACAGGGTCTTCCTACGAGCAGTACTTC.